This entry lists 8 T cell receptor beta chains sequenced from one sample in a study of identical twins. A single record per CDR3 protein comes from TCRdb applying MiXCR to the 5' RACE reads. This table holds some 710,000 distinct CDR3 sequences, 5.5% to 6.5% found once. The sequencing input was naive T cells sorted from blood. The origin of the receptors is a man younger than 30 in good health.

Ten or more counts support this clonotype. This sequence joins TRBV20-1 and TRBJ2-7; possible D gene TRBD2, 5 bases. The germline V gene has CDR1 DFQATT and CDR2 SNEGSKA (reference sequence). This CDR3 has 15 amino acids. Trimming shortened V by 0 bases and J by 1 base, and 13 bases separated the two germline ends. In nucleotides, the CDR3 is TGCAGTGCTAGAGAAAGAGACTCGGGGTCCTACGAGCAGTACTTC. The encoded protein is CSARERDSGSYEQYF.

In nucleotides, the CDR3 is TGTGCCAGCAGCTTAAGCCTGAACAGGGACATCTACGAGCAGTACGTC. The encoded protein is CASSLSLNRDIYEQYV. This chain connects TRBV7-9 to TRBJ2-7, with D perhaps matching TRBD1 (6 bases). There are 16 residues in the CDR3. Germline V gene sequence: CDR1 SEHNR, CDR2 FQNEAQ (reference sequence). The germline V and J ends were trimmed by 2 bases and 3 bases, with 17 bases remaining between them.

In this sample, this clonotype turned up many times. The chain uses TRBV4-3 and TRBJ2-2; 7 nucleotides line up with TRBD1. In germline, CDR1 is LGHNA, CDR2 YSLEER. The trim removed 1 base at V and 0 bases at J, leaving 5 bases unmatched. The CDR3 runs 17 residues. The DNA of the CDR3 is TGCGCCAGCAGCCAAGGGGACAGCAAAACGAACACCGGGGAGCTGTTTTTT. Its protein product is CASSQGDSKTNTGELFF.

This clonotype was seen at least ten times. This chain joins TRBV20-1 and TRBJ2-3; D gene ambiguous. V was pared by 6 bases and J by 0 bases, with 16 bases between. In germline, CDR1 is DFQATT, CDR2 SNEGSKA (reference sequence). The CDR3 has 15 amino acids. The CDR3 DNA is TGCAGTGCCACTAACCCCGCAGTGAGCACAGATACGCAGTATTTT. It codes for CSATNPAVSTDTQYF.

This clonotype has at least ten counts. V gene TRBV24-1 combines with J gene TRBJ1-2, with a tentative D call TRBD1 (6 bases). Trimming pared 3 bases from V and 4 bases from J, leaving 11 bases between. Germline lookup yields CDR1 KGHDR and CDR2 SFDVKD. The CDR3 is made up of 14 amino acids. The CDR3: CATSDRQDLYGYTF. The CDR3 coding sequence is TGTGCCACCAGTGATCGACAGGATCTCTATGGCTACACCTTC.

The V gene is TRBV2, the J gene TRBJ2-2; D is possibly TRBD1 (6 bases). V was shortened by 7 bases and J by 5 bases, with 17 bases between the two germline ends. This CDR3 region has 15 residues. Germline V gene data show CDR1 as SNHLY and CDR2 as FYNNEI. The CDR3 nucleotides are TGTGCCAGCAACTGGCCAGGGGATACAACCGGGGAGCTGTTTTTT. It translates to CASNWPGDTTGELFF.

The table lists this clonotype with many counts. This sequence joins TRBV21-1 and TRBJ1-1. TRBV21-1 is recorded as a pseudogene. The CDR3 is 13 residues long. The CDR3 is CASSIGVCTEAFF. The CDR3 region has the DNA TGTGCCAGCAGCATCGGGGTCTGCACTGAAGCTTTCTTT.

The V and J genes are TRBV4-1 and TRBJ2-3, with D maybe TRBD2 (6 bases). Germline lookup yields CDR1 MGHRA and CDR2 YSYEKL. Trimming took 1 base from V and 0 from J, leaving 11 bases between them. This CDR3 region has 16 residues. The chain's CDR3 is CASSQVPAGSTDTQYF. The CDR3 DNA is TGCGCCAGCAGCCAAGTCCCAGCGGGCAGCACAGATACGCAGTATTTT.